These 19 T cell receptor beta chains were all obtained from the same sample, sequenced in a study of identical twins. TCRdb reprocessed the 5' RACE reads via MiXCR and lists one record per CDR3 protein. The table has some 500,000 distinct CDR3 sequences, 14% seen once. These sequences were also reported in another study, on yellow fever vaccine responses in identical twins.

The sample taken for sequencing was CD4+ T cells sorted from blood. The receptors stem from a woman younger than 35 in good health.

In its sample, this clonotype was seen many times. CDR3 sequence (DNA): TGCGCCAGCAGCCCCACAGGGATGAACACTGAAGCTTTCTTT. Its translation is CASSPTGMNTEAFF. The chain recombines TRBV5-1 with TRBJ1-1; the D gene is possibly TRBD1 (6 bases). Germline V gene lookup returns CDR1 SGHRS and CDR2 YFSETQ. The CDR3 is 14 residues long. Between the trimmed V and J ends, which lost 4 bases and 0 bases, there was a span of 10 bases. The full variable domain, completed using reference TRBV5-1 and TRBJ1-1, is KAGVTQTPRYLIKTRGQQVTLSCSPISGHRSVSWYQQTPGQGLQFLFEYFSETQRNKGNFPGRFSGRQFSNSRSEMNVSTLELGDSALYLCASSPTGMNTEAFFGQGTRLTVV.

This clonotype has a single count. The junction differs from germline at one of its ends, possibly a read error. V usage is TRBV6-1 and J usage is TRBJ2-7; the D gene is possibly TRBD2 (6 bases). Germline values: CDR1 MNHNS, CDR2 SASEGT. The CDR3 has 17 residues. CDR3 residues: CASGERRTISGRYEQYF. CDR3 DNA: TGTGCCAGCGGTGAACGAAGGACTATATCTGGCAGATACGAGCAGTACTTC.

The chain employs TRBV7-2 and TRBJ2-7; perhaps TRBD1 as D (6 bases). This CDR3 is 14 amino acids long. The germline CDR1 and CDR2 sequences are SGHTA and FQGNSA. Trimming stripped 3 bases from V and 1 base from J, with 10 bases between. The CDR3 DNA sequence: TGTGCCAGCAGCTTTCGACAGGAGTCCTACGAGCAGTACTTC. Residues: CASSFRQESYEQYF.

This clonotype came up a few times. The rearrangement joins TRBV15 to TRBJ2-1; 12 bases agree with TRBD2. CDR1 is LNHNV and CDR2 is YYDKDF in the germline V gene (reference sequence). The CDR3 is 13 amino acids. V lost 6 bases to trimming and J lost 15 bases; unmatched junction nucleotides: 9. CDR3 DNA: TGTGCCACCAGGACTAGCGGGGGACACAGGTGGTTCTTC. Translated: CATRTSGGHRWFF.

This clonotype was observed a handful of times. The chain uses TRBV5-1 and TRBJ2-7; 11 bases line up with TRBD1. This CDR3 has 16 amino acids. V shed 1 base, J shed 0 bases, and the junction held 3 bases outside the gene matches. CDR1 and CDR2 (germline): SGHRS, YFSETQ. The CDR3 loop reads CASSLSGTGGSYEQYF. The CDR3 DNA follows: TGCGCCAGCAGCTTGTCGGGGACAGGGGGCTCCTACGAGCAGTACTTC.

Written as DNA, the CDR3 is TGTGCCAGCAGTTACGGACAGGGAAGGAATCAGCCCCAGCATTTT. It codes for CASSYGQGRNQPQHF. The rearrangement links TRBV6-2 or TRBV6-3 to TRBJ1-5; TRBD1 aligns across 8 bases. V gave up 2 bases and J gave up 4 bases; unmatched junction bases: 4. This CDR3 contains 15 residues. Looked up from germline, CDR1 is MNHEY and CDR2 is SVGEGT.

This clonotype was found many times. V and J are TRBV6-1 and TRBJ2-1; 10 positions agree with TRBD2. The junction had 9 bases not matched to a gene; V was cut back by 6 bases and J by 4 bases. Germline CDR1 reads MNHNS; CDR2 reads SASEGT. The CDR3 has 16 residues. The CDR3 nucleotides read TGTGCCAGCAGCCCTACAACTAGCGGGGTGTACAATGAGCAGTTCTTC. Its translation: CASSPTTSGVYNEQFF.

The chain combines TRBV25-1 with TRBJ2-5; D is unresolved. Germline V gives CDR1 MGHDK, CDR2 SYGVNS. V lost 3 bases to trimming and J lost 5 bases, with 10 bases between them. The length of the CDR3 is 13 residues. As DNA, the CDR3 is TGTGCCAGCAGTGAGGCAGGAAGGGAGACCCAGTACTTC. It translates to CASSEAGRETQYF.

This clonotype came up many times. The genes are TRBV4-3 and TRBJ2-3; D gene ambiguous. The CDR3 covers 12 residues. Deletions cut 1 base from V and 8 bases from J, with 7 bases between. Germline CDR1 reads LGHNA; CDR2 reads YSLEER. Here the CDR3 reads CASSQGTGTQYF. The CDR3 DNA reads TGCGCCAGCAGCCAAGGAACGGGTACGCAGTATTTT.

The CDR3 DNA is TGTGCCAGCAGTTTATGGTCGGCCGGGAGTGCTGGGGCCAACGTCCTGACTTTC. Translated, it gives CASSLWSAGSAGANVLTF. The chain uses TRBV27 and TRBJ2-6; possibly TRBD2 for D (6 bases). V dropped 1 base and J dropped 2 bases, with 15 bases sitting between them. Germline CDR1 is MNHEY and CDR2 is SMNVEV (reference sequence). The CDR3 is made up of 18 amino acids.

The CDR3 DNA reads TGTGCCATCAGTGTCAGCCTTAGTGGATCACCCCTCCACTTT. It yields the protein CAISVSLSGSPLHF. The rearrangement uses TRBV10-3 and TRBJ1-6, with unresolved D. V lost 4 bases, J lost 10 bases, and 14 bases lay in between. CDR1 is ENHRY and CDR2 is SYGVKD in the germline V gene. The CDR3 runs to 14 residues.

The chain couples TRBV3-1 to TRBJ2-3; TRBD2 matches at 7 bases. Germline V lookup: CDR1 LGHDT, CDR2 YNNKEL (reference sequence). This CDR3 spans 16 amino acids. V was pared by 5 bases and J by 5 bases, with 13 bases of the junction left unmatched. The CDR3 DNA sequence: TGTGCCAGCAGCGCATATACTAGCGCCCGGGAAGATACGCAGTATTTT. This gives the protein CASSAYTSAREDTQYF.

This clonotype occurred a few times. This chain links TRBV20-1 with TRBJ2-7, with TRBD1 identical over 7 bases. Germline assignment: CDR1 DFQATT and CDR2 SNEGSKA (reference sequence). Unmatched junction bases numbered 11, after V lost 7 bases and J lost 2 bases. The CDR3 sequence is 14 residues long. The CDR3 region is CSGLLQGSTYEQYF. The CDR3 coding sequence is TGCAGTGGGCTGTTACAGGGGAGTACCTACGAGCAGTACTTC.

V is TRBV24-1 and J is TRBJ2-1; 9 bases line up with TRBD2. V dropped 4 bases and J dropped 0; count of bases not matched to a gene: 9. There are 18 residues in the CDR3. Germline CDR1 KGHDR, CDR2 SFDVKD. CDR3 in DNA: TGTGCCACCAGTGACGCGACCAGCGGGGGGAGCTCCTACAATGAGCAGTTCTTC. This encodes CATSDATSGGSSYNEQFF.

In this sample, this clonotype turned up a few times. The chain joins TRBV5-1 to TRBJ2-7, with D unresolved. The CDR3 runs to 14 residues. The V gene's germline CDR1 is SGHRS and CDR2 YFSETQ. The V end lost 0 bases, the J end lost 0 bases, and 7 bases lay between the germline ends. The CDR3 coding sequence is TGCGCCAGCAGCTTGGTTCCAGACTCCTACGAGCAGTACTTC. Protein product: CASSLVPDSYEQYF.

This clonotype was recorded a few times. CDR3 DNA: TGTGCCAGCAAGTTCCAGACAGGAATTAATTCACCCCTCCACTTT. It is translated as CASKFQTGINSPLHF. V and J are TRBV28 and TRBJ1-6; possibly TRBD1 for D (6 bases). CDR3 length: 15 amino acids. Germline V lookup: CDR1 MDHEN, CDR2 SYDVKM. V shed 7 bases and J shed 6 bases, with 16 bases lying between them.

This sequence joins TRBV6-6 and TRBJ2-7; D remains unclear. Germline CDR1 reads MNHNY; CDR2 reads SVGAGI (reference sequence). This CDR3 is built from 13 residues. Trimming pared 0 bases from V and 4 bases from J, leaving 7 bases between. The CDR3 here is CASSYSFRYEQYF. The DNA of the CDR3 is TGTGCCAGCAGTTACTCGTTTCGGTACGAGCAGTACTTC.

The V and J genes are TRBV12-3 or TRBV12-4 and TRBJ2-6, with D maybe TRBD2 (6 bases). The CDR3 extends over 15 amino acids. Trimming left V 7 bases short and J 4 bases short, with 14 bases between. CDR3 coding DNA: TGTGCCAGCACCCTGGGGGGAGCCGGGGCCAACGTCCTGACTTTC. This codes for CASTLGGAGANVLTF.

Only a few counts were recorded for this clonotype. V usage is TRBV7-2 and J usage is TRBJ2-3; D uncertain. The CDR3 is 13 amino acids. Trimming pared 3 bases from V and 12 bases from J, leaving 16 bases between. The V gene's germline CDR1 is SGHTA and CDR2 FQGNSA. CDR3 residues: CASSFRIGAFQYF. The CDR3 nucleotides read TGTGCCAGCAGCTTTAGGATAGGTGCCTTTCAGTATTTT.